The clone carrying this T cell receptor beta chain came up once. Some clones are missing from TCRdb's copy, which holds only in-frame ones; the method was immunoSEQ multiplex PCR. This repertoire shows some 99,000 clones, about 88% found once; its top ten account for under 20%. This entry is derived from a study of T cell responses to AZD1222 COVID-19 vaccine. This CDR3 is 15 amino acids long. The germline CDR1 and CDR2 sequences are ENHRY and SYGVKD. The ends lost 4 bases at V and 4 bases at J; junction bases unmatched: 7. The sample consisted of peripheral blood, taken on day 0 of AZD1222 vaccination. The chain has TRBV10-3 and TRBJ2-7; 10 nucleotides agree with TRBD1. The TCR sequence derives from an adult in good health. This CDR3 is CAISVQTGGLYEQYF. Written as DNA, the CDR3 is TGTGCCATCAGTGTCCAGACAGGGGGCTTGTACGAGCAGTACTTC.